Each of the 16 T cell receptor beta chains below was sequenced from the same sample in a study of blood T cell repertoires in COVID-19. Profiled with immunoSEQ multiplex PCR; TCRdb holds only in-frame clones, not every one. The top ten clones hold 0.85% to 1.2% of a sample with roughly 90,000 clones, about 90% of them seen once. Sample: peripheral blood. Every receptor here comes from a human donor in a cohort sampled during active COVID-19.

This chain links TRBV6-2 or TRBV6-3 with TRBJ1-5; 7 bases align to TRBD1. Germline trimming cut 5 bases from V and 4 bases from J; bases unmatched to any gene: 14. This CDR3 region has 17 residues. Germline CDR1 is MNHEY and CDR2 is SVGEGT. Here the CDR3 DNA reads TGTGCCAGCAGTAGGGGAACAGGGGCCTTAGGGAATCAGCCCCAGCATTTT. Residues: CASSRGTGALGNQPQHF.

The chain carries TRBV2 and TRBJ2-3; D ambiguous. V was clipped by 5 bases and J by 0 bases, with 12 bases between them. Germline V gene data show CDR1 as SNHLY and CDR2 as FYNNEI. This CDR3 comprises 15 residues. The CDR3 DNA sequence: TGTGCCAGCAGTATAAGCGAGCCAAGCACAGATACGCAGTATTTT. It specifies CASSISEPSTDTQYF.

The chain joins TRBV21-1 to TRBJ2-7; the DNA was not compared with TRBD2, the D call given in the table. TRBV21-1 is recorded as a pseudogene. The CDR3 length is 14 residues. CDR3 bases: TGTGCCAGCAGCAAAAAGCGGGAGGAACACGAGCAGTACTTC. As protein: CASSKKREEHEQYF.

This chain joins TRBV2 and TRBJ1-1, with 7 bases fitting TRBD1. The CDR3 extends over 16 amino acids. Trimming at V came to 4 bases and at J to 2 bases, leaving 10 bases not matched to a gene. Germline V gene sequence: CDR1 SNHLY, CDR2 FYNNEI. In DNA form, the CDR3 reads TGTGCCAGCAGTGGACACTTGGGACAGCCTAACACTGAAGCTTTCTTT. It is translated as CASSGHLGQPNTEAFF.

This sequence joins TRBV15 and TRBJ2-7, with D possibly being TRBD1 (6 bases). Trimming pared 0 bases from V and 5 bases from J, leaving 17 bases between. The CDR3 has 16 residues. Germline CDR1 is LNHNV and CDR2 is YYDKDF (reference sequence). The CDR3 DNA sequence: TGTGCCACCAGCAGAGATCTAGCCCAGGGGAAGGACGAGCAGTACTTC. This translates into CATSRDLAQGKDEQYF.

J is TRBJ1-2 and V is TRBV6-5, with 9 bases matching TRBD1. The CDR3 covers 14 residues. Unmatched junction bases numbered 6, after V lost 6 bases and J lost 4 bases. Germline values: CDR1 MNHEY, CDR2 SVGAGI. CDR3 nucleotides: TGTGCCAGCAGGGGACAGGGAGGGGGCTATGGCTACACCTTC. This codes for CASRGQGGGYGYTF.

The chain employs TRBV3-1 (or the pseudogene TRBV3-2) and TRBJ2-7, with TRBD2 identical over 10 bases. From germline, CDR1 is LGHDT and CDR2 YNNKEL (reference sequence). The junction had 9 bases not matched to a gene; V was cut back by 5 bases and J by 5 bases. The CDR3 is 15 amino acids. This CDR3 reads CASSDRASGGNEQYF. CDR3 sequence (DNA): TGTGCCAGCAGCGACCGGGCTAGCGGGGGCAACGAGCAGTACTTC.

The chain combines TRBV28 with TRBJ2-1; possibly TRBD2 for D (5 bases). The V gene lost 3 bases and the J gene lost 7 bases, with 7 bases spanning the gap. The CDR3 is 12 residues long. The germline V gene encodes CDR1 MDHEN and CDR2 SYDVKM. CDR3 sequence reads: CASSFEGNEQFF. The CDR3 nucleotides read TGTGCCAGCAGTTTCGAGGGAAATGAGCAGTTCTTC. Full variable domain (remainder filled in from reference TRBV28 and TRBJ2-1): DVKVTQSSRYLVKRTGEKVFLECVQDMDHENMFWYRQDPGLGLRLIYFSYDVKMKEKGDIPEGYSVSREKKERFSLILESASTNQTSMYLCASSFEGNEQFFGPGTRLTVL.

The rearrangement uses TRBV27 and TRBJ2-1, with D perhaps matching TRBD2 (5 bases). The CDR3 runs 18 residues. V was trimmed by 1 base and J by 4 bases, leaving 20 bases between them. Germline-derived CDR1 and CDR2 are MNHEY and SMNVEV (reference sequence). CDR3 DNA: TGTGCCAGCAGTTTATTGGGGTGGGCCAGCGGTACTTACAATGAGCAGTTCTTC. Its protein is CASSLLGWASGTYNEQFF.

The chain carries TRBV5-8 and TRBJ2-1; 9 bases are shared with TRBD1. Germline trimming cut 2 bases from V and 9 bases from J; bases unmatched to any gene: 15. The CDR3 spans 17 residues. Germline assignment: CDR1 SGHTS and CDR2 YDEGEE. The CDR3 DNA sequence: TGTGCCAGCAGCTTCGAGCCGGGACAGGGAGGAGAGGGTGAGCAGTTCTTC. This gives the protein CASSFEPGQGGEGEQFF.

A single count supports this clone. This chain joins TRBV5-1 and TRBJ1-4; tentative D call: TRBD1 (6 bases). Trimming cost V 4 bases and J 7 bases, with 17 bases left between them. Per germline, CDR1 SGHRS and CDR2 YFSETQ. The CDR3 extends over 15 amino acids. CDR3 region: CASSEQGEPREKLFF. In DNA form, the CDR3 reads TGCGCCAGCAGCGAACAGGGAGAGCCGCGTGAAAAACTGTTTTTT.

This clone came up many times. The chain couples TRBV7-9 to TRBJ1-2, with 8 bases that match TRBD1. The CDR3 length is 16 residues. Germline values: CDR1 SEHNR, CDR2 FQNEAQ (reference sequence). V lost 5 bases to trimming and J lost 4 bases; unmatched junction nucleotides: 12. The CDR3: CASSPRTGIGSYGYTF. CDR3 nucleotides: TGTGCCAGCAGCCCCAGGACAGGGATAGGAAGCTATGGCTACACCTTC.

This rearrangement joins TRBV3-1 (or the pseudogene TRBV3-2) to TRBJ1-1; the match to TRBD1 covers 7 bases. CDR1 is LGHDT, CDR2 YNNKEL, per germline (reference sequence). CDR3 length: 15 amino acids. V was clipped by 4 bases and J by 6 bases; unmatched bases: 11. CDR3 protein: CASSPRRGQESEAFF. CDR3 nucleotides: TGTGCCAGCAGCCCAAGGAGGGGGCAGGAGTCTGAAGCTTTCTTT.

J is TRBJ1-1 and V is TRBV14; 9 bases match TRBD1. Germline lookup yields CDR1 SGHDN and CDR2 FVKESK. The CDR3 has 19 amino acids. With V trimmed by 1 base and J by 0 bases, 12 bases remained unmatched. The chain's CDR3 is CASSQGVQGAPLMNTEAFF. The DNA for the CDR3 is TGTGCCAGCAGCCAAGGAGTACAGGGGGCCCCCTTAATGAACACTGAAGCTTTCTTT.

The chain couples TRBV30 to TRBJ1-5; D not resolved. Trimming cost V 1 base and J 5 bases, with 9 bases left between them. The CDR3 is made up of 13 amino acids. Germline CDR1 and CDR2: GTSNPN and SVGIG (reference sequence). CDR3 protein: CAWSGDGDQPQHF. CDR3 nucleotide sequence: TGTGCCTGGAGTGGCGACGGGGATCAGCCCCAGCATTTT.

CDR3 protein: CASSLDTPSRKLFF. The CDR3 nucleotides read TGCGCCAGCAGCTTAGACACGCCATCGAGAAAACTGTTTTTT. The chain links TRBV5-1 to TRBJ1-4; D call uncertain. V was clipped by 2 bases and J by 10 bases, with 15 bases between them. Germline V gives CDR1 SGHRS, CDR2 YFSETQ. The CDR3 is 14 amino acids.